The 21 T cell receptor beta chains given below trace back to one sample, sequenced in a study of tumor-infiltrating lymphocytes in primary liver carcinoma. From roughly 0.45 ug total RNA, TCR beta cDNA was generated with a primer in the constant region. Libraries covering TCR beta were generated through three nested multiplex PCR rounds (using a slightly modified ARM-PCR). Running roughly 10 cycles apiece, the first two PCR rounds relied on TRBV1-TRBV30 forward primers together with a C-beta reverse primer. TCRdb re-called the multiplex PCR reads with MiXCR, one entry per CDR3 protein. This table holds about 180,000 distinct CDR3 sequences, roughly 60% found once. Both blood RNA, taken from unsorted whole blood, and germline DNA were extracted. The specimen was peripheral blood. Receptors originate from a man aged 40-50 years with primary liver carcinoma and hepatitis B virus infection.

The CDR3 coding sequence is TGCGCCAGCAGCCAAAGGTACAAGGCCCATACCTACGAGCAGTACTTC. This gives the protein CASSQRYKAHTYEQYF. This sequence joins TRBV4-1 and TRBJ2-7; D is unclear. The CDR3 consists of 16 residues. Germline V gene data show CDR1 as MGHRA and CDR2 as YSYEKL. Trimming removed 2 bases at V and 2 bases at J, with 16 bases between.

This sequence joins TRBV2 and TRBJ2-1, with TRBD2 identical over 12 bases. Per the germline V gene, CDR1 is SNHLY and CDR2 is FYNNEI. This CDR3 is 16 amino acids long. V was clipped by 6 bases and J by 2 bases; unmatched bases: 5. The CDR3 DNA reads TGTGCCAGCAGCTCCCGGACTAGCGGGACCTACAATGAGCAGTTCTTC. As protein: CASSSRTSGTYNEQFF.

A word on this clonotype: This sequence may be a read error, since a much larger clone differs from it by one base. The conserved phenylalanine or tryptophan is not found at the CDR3 terminus, so this likely reflects a read error. This chain connects TRBV6-1 to TRBJ1-6; 8 bases are a match to TRBD1. V trimming: 8 bases; J trimming: 9 bases; junction bases outside the gene matches: 15. The CDR3 has 16 amino acids. CDR1 is MNHNS and CDR2 is SASEGT in the germline V gene. The CDR3 sequence is CASSELGAGGTSPLHL. The CDR3 bases are TGTGCCAGCTCTGAGCTCGGGGCAGGGGGCACTTCACCCCTCCACCTT.

CDR3 in amino acids: CASSEALLTFF. The DNA for the CDR3 is TGTGCCAGCAGTGAAGCGCTTCTTACGTTCTTC. J is TRBJ2-1 and V is TRBV6-1, with D unclear. V was cut by 0 bases and J by 15 bases, with 9 bases left in between. The CDR3 is 11 amino acids. Germline V gene sequence: CDR1 MNHNS, CDR2 SASEGT.

As to this clonotype: The germline gene is not matched at one end of the junction; a read error may be the cause. The chain joins TRBV11-2 to TRBJ2-7; tentative D call: TRBD2 (5 bases). The CDR3 length is 15 residues. Germline CDR1 is SGHAT and CDR2 is FQNNGV. The CDR3 here is CSSSLDRGQSYEQYF. CDR3 bases: TGTTCCAGCAGCTTAGATCGAGGGCAGAGTTACGAGCAGTACTTC.

This clonotype was recorded only once. Germline is not matched at one junction end, which may reflect a read error. The chain recombines TRBV6-2 or TRBV6-3 with TRBJ2-7, with 10 bases that match TRBD1. Germline V CDR1 and CDR2: MNHEY, SVGEGT. This CDR3 has 12 amino acids. CDR3 amino acids: CVSTRTGGEQYF. The CDR3 DNA follows: TGTGTCAGCACCAGGACAGGGGGCGAGCAGTACTTC.

This clonotype was seen just once. One end of the junction fails to match germline, which may point to a read error. The rearrangement uses TRBV11-3 and TRBJ2-1; D gene ambiguous. The CDR3 consists of 13 residues. CDR1 and CDR2 (germline): SGHNT, YENEEA. The CDR3 region is CVSSSTWNNEQFF. CDR3 bases: TGTGTCAGCAGCAGTACATGGAACAATGAGCAGTTCTTC.

Concerning this clonotype itself: One end of the junction varies from germline; a read error may be responsible. The CDR3 spells CAWSVQRNTWELFF. CDR3 sequence (DNA): TGTGCCTGGAGTGTTCAGAGGAACACCTGGGAGCTGTTTTTT. V is TRBV30 and J is TRBJ2-2; D is unresolved. The CDR3 length is 14 residues. Germline V gene lookup returns CDR1 GTSNPN and CDR2 SVGIG (reference sequence).

This clonotype was observed a handful of times. The chain has TRBV4-1 and TRBJ2-7; 12 bases map to TRBD1. The CDR3 spans 17 residues. V was clipped by 2 bases and J by 6 bases; unmatched bases: 11. Germline CDR1 reads MGHRA; CDR2 reads YSYEKL. The CDR3 loop reads CASSQYSPGQGAIEQYF. CDR3 in DNA: TGCGCCAGCAGCCAATATTCTCCGGGACAGGGGGCCATCGAGCAGTACTTC.

As regards this clonotype: One end of the junction fails to match germline, which may point to a read error. The chain employs TRBV11-2 and TRBJ2-7; TRBD2 agrees at 7 bases. Per germline, CDR1 SGHAT and CDR2 FQNNGV. The CDR3 runs to 16 residues. The chain's CDR3 is CASSSPRGVRIYEQCF. CDR3 coding DNA: TGTGCCAGCAGCTCCCCACGGGGGGTAAGGATCTACGAGCAGTGCTTC.

This rearrangement joins TRBV24-1 to TRBJ2-1, with D perhaps matching TRBD1 or TRBD2 (5 bases each). In germline, CDR1 is KGHDR, CDR2 SFDVKD. This CDR3 has 14 amino acids. Between the trimmed V and J ends, which lost 10 bases and 10 bases, there was a span of 22 bases. The CDR3 nucleotides are TGTGCCACTAGGGGACCGGAGAGCCCGGAGGAGCAGTTCTTC. The encoded protein is CATRGPESPEEQFF.

Concerning this clonotype: This could be a read error, since a much larger clone is one nucleotide away. DNA of the CDR3: TGCGCCAGCAGCTCGCCGGGACAGCCGAGGGGCTACACCTTC. This sequence encodes CASSSPGQPRGYTF. The chain couples TRBV4-1 to TRBJ1-2, with 7 bases lining up with TRBD1. V shed 5 bases, J shed 8 bases, and the junction held 11 bases outside the gene matches. The CDR3 totals 14 residues. Per the germline V gene, CDR1 is MGHRA and CDR2 is YSYEKL.

There are many counts of this clonotype. The chain has TRBV11-2 and TRBJ1-2, with 8 bases lining up with TRBD1. CDR3 size: 17 residues. The trim removed 4 bases at V and 8 bases at J, leaving 18 bases unmatched. Germline CDR1 reads SGHAT; CDR2 reads FQNNGV. CDR3 in amino acids: CASSSTFRDRRYDGYTF. CDR3 DNA: TGTGCCAGCAGCTCGACCTTCCGGGACAGGCGTTATGACGGCTACACCTTC.

The chain joins TRBV29-1 to TRBJ2-7; 7 bases are a match to TRBD2. V lost 5 bases and J lost 5; bases outside the gene matches: 9. This CDR3 spans 13 amino acids. Germline lookup yields CDR1 SQVTM and CDR2 ANQGSEA. The CDR3 sequence is CSVLSGTGDEQYF. Written as DNA, the CDR3 is TGCAGCGTTCTAAGCGGGACGGGGGACGAGCAGTACTTC.

In this sample, this clonotype turned up a few times. V gene TRBV6-5 combines with J gene TRBJ2-2, with D hard to call. CDR3 length equals 13 residues. Germline CDR1 and CDR2: MNHEY and SVGAGI. V dropped 2 bases and J dropped 3 bases, with 4 bases sitting between them. The CDR3, as DNA: TGTGCCAGCAGTTACCGGGACACCGGGGAGCTGTTTTTT. Translating it yields CASSYRDTGELFF.

V is TRBV28 and J is TRBJ2-7; D uncertain. Germline-derived CDR1 and CDR2 are MDHEN and SYDVKM. The CDR3 covers 15 residues. The ends were cut back, 3 bases at V and 3 bases at J, with 15 bases in the middle. CDR3 sequence (DNA): TGTGCCAGCAGTTTCTCGTCACGGGCCGACTACGAGCAGTACTTC. Amino acids: CASSFSSRADYEQYF.

In the case of this clonotype: One junction end disagrees with the germline gene, perhaps due to a read error. This chain connects TRBV14 to TRBJ1-1; no clear D gene. CDR3 size: 11 residues. Germline lookup yields CDR1 SGHDN and CDR2 FVKESK. Here the CDR3 reads CASSRYTEAIF. The CDR3 nucleotides are TGTGCCAGCAGCCGGTACACTGAAGCTATCTTT. The full variable domain, completed using reference TRBV14 and TRBJ1-1, is EAGVTQFPSHSVIEKGQTVTLRCDPISGHDNLYWYRRVMGKEIKFLLHFVKESKQDESGMPNNRFLAERTGGTYSTLKVQPAELEDSGVYFCASSRYTEAIFGQGTRLTVV.

Note on this clonotype: A junction end diverges from the germline sequence, so it may reflect a read error. The chain couples TRBV11-3 to TRBJ2-2; TRBD2 is a possible D gene (6 bases). Germline V gives CDR1 SGHNT, CDR2 YENEEA. The CDR3 contains 14 residues. The CDR3 region has the DNA TGTGCCAGCAGCCCCCTCACGAACACCGGGGGGCTGTTTTTT. Its protein product is CASSPLTNTGGLFF.

In its sample, this clonotype was seen a few times. The V gene is TRBV1, the J gene TRBJ1-5; TRBD1 is the table's D call, not checked against the DNA. TRBV1 is listed as a pseudogene. The CDR3 is made up of 14 amino acids. DNA for the CDR3: TGCACCAGCAGCACGGACAGGGAGTATCAGCCCCAGCATTTT. This translates into CTSSTDREYQPQHF.

The chain employs TRBV11-2 and TRBJ2-3; D gene ambiguous. Looked up from germline, CDR1 is SGHAT and CDR2 is FQNNGV. Trimming took off 4 bases at V and 5 bases at J, with 7 bases between the two ends. The CDR3 length is 12 residues. The CDR3, as DNA: TGTGCCAGCAGCTCTGCTCGAGATACGCAGTATTTT. It encodes CASSSARDTQYF.

V gene TRBV28 combines with J gene TRBJ2-7; D gene ambiguous. The CDR3 length is 14 residues. Germline assignment: CDR1 MDHEN and CDR2 SYDVKM. The V end was cut by 5 bases, the J end by 4 bases, with 15 bases between. In DNA form, the CDR3 reads TGTGCCAGCAGTCCGACCCACACACCTTACGAGCAGTACTTC. Amino acids: CASSPTHTPYEQYF.